Here is one T cell receptor (beta chain) with its context. This clone was counted a few times. The clone's antigen remains unknown. The sample holds no much larger clone one base away, and base qualities are not on file. Via the germline V gene, CDR1 is SNHLY and CDR2 FYNNEI. Germline trimming: 7 bases from V, 4 bases from J; junction bases outside gene matches: 7. The CDR3 numbers 13 residues from cysteine through phenylalanine. Left in the record is the CDR3 DNA by itself, 39 bases read in frame from the first base. Genomic DNA was isolated from the sorted cells so that the TCRbeta CDR3 region could be sequenced. The immunoSEQ Assay was used to sequence the TCRbeta CDR3 regions. In TCRdb, the immuneACCESS table is reduced to in-frame sequences with V and J assigned. These tables do not hold every clone; where another copy was compared, an unresolved V gene accounts for under half, and the others remain unexplained. Across this sample there are roughly 89,000 clones, with roughly 88% seen only once. About 0.3% of the sample is held by the ten biggest clonotypes.

Patients with autoimmune disease history or receiving systemic immunosuppression were excluded from the trial. Peripheral blood for TCR sequencing was drawn from every dose cohort at baseline, at cycle 4 day 1 and at cycle 7 day 1. Samples were obtained from an open-label, multicenter, first-in-human phase I dose-escalation trial of ivuxolimab. Adults with locally advanced or metastatic head and neck squamous cell, hepatocellular, melanoma or renal cell carcinoma were enrolled in the trial. Before TCR sequencing, CD4+ T cells and CD8+ T cells were sorted from peripheral blood as separate populations. The data stem from a study of OX40 agonist ivuxolimab in advanced cancers. Looking at the study overall: Ivuxolimab was an agonistic, fully human IgG2 monoclonal antibody directed against OX40 (CD134), a costimulatory receptor. Intravenous ivuxolimab was administered to patients every 2 weeks at six dose levels: 0.01, 0.1, 0.3, 1.5, 3 and 10 mg/kg. Of the approximately 54 dose-escalation patients, hepatocellular carcinoma was present in 19, melanoma in approximately 15, renal cell carcinoma in 9 and head and neck cancer in 9. In the dose-escalation cohort, around four fifths of patients were male, and the mean age was about 55 years, with a range of about 23 to 85. Prior anti-PD-1, anti-PD-L1 or anti-CTLA-4 therapy was permitted, and about 40% of dose-escalation patients had received checkpoint inhibitors. Partial responses were achieved by three dose-escalation patients, of whom one had hepatocellular carcinoma and two had cutaneous melanoma. The purpose of peripheral TCRbeta sequencing was to test whether ivuxolimab changed TCR sequence diversity and led to clonal T-cell expansion. The paper describes the monotherapy dose-escalation part (N of about 57 patients) of the phase I trial of ivuxolimab. What the research found in general, with its limitations: Partial responders in the 0.1-3.0 mg/kg groups had among the lowest normalized peripheral clonal expansion, especially among CD8+ T cells. After ivuxolimab, expanded clones were on average more numerous among CD8+ T cells than among CD4+ T cells. Which antigens the clonally expanded peripheral T cells were specific for was not determined. Low levels of normalized T-cell clonal expansion were also seen in some patients who did not respond. At doses of 0.1 to 3.0 mg/kg, clonal expansion of both CD4+ and CD8+ blood T cells was observed from baseline to week 6.

The sample consisted of CD4+ or CD8+ T cells sorted from blood, taken in a trial of the OX40 agonist ivuxolimab. The sequence derives from an adult with an advanced solid tumor such as melanoma, head and neck, liver or kidney cancer. This chain is built from TRBV2 and TRBJ2-7, and 7 bases in between align with TRBD1. The nucleotide sequence reads TGTGCCAGCAAAAGGGACAGCGTTTACGAGCAGTACTTC. Its amino acids are CASKRDSVYEQYF.